These 32 T cell receptor beta chains were all obtained from the same sample, sequenced in a study of blood T cells in healthy people across ages. Combining a sample-barcoded 5' primer with a J-beta primer mix, a second PCR ran for about 6 to 12 cycles. From the 5' RACE reads, TCRdb called clonotypes with MiXCR, one entry per CDR3 protein. The sample has around 800,000 distinct CDR3 sequences, approximately 55% seen once. What was sequenced was blood. The receptors derive from a man older than 75 in good health.

This chain joins TRBV12-5 and TRBJ1-2, with 10 nucleotides matching TRBD1. The CDR3 runs to 16 residues. CDR1 is LGHNT, CDR2 FRNRAP, per germline. Unmatched junction bases numbered 11, after V lost 5 bases and J lost 5 bases. The CDR3 DNA is TGTGCTAGTGGTAGCCATGGGGACAGGGGACGGTATGGCTACACCTTC. This codes for CASGSHGDRGRYGYTF. Based on the CDR3 plus reference TRBV12-5 and TRBJ1-2, the full variable domain is DARVTQTPRHKVTEMGQEVTMRCQPILGHNTVFWYRQTMMQGLELLAYFRNRAPLDDSGMPKDRFSAEMPDATLATLKIQPSEPRDSAVYFCASGSHGDRGRYGYTFGSGTRLTVV.

This chain uses TRBV20-1 with TRBJ2-1; 8 nucleotides agree with TRBD2. The DNA end is more similar to TRBJ2-7, so the J call may be wrong. Germline assignment: CDR1 DFQATT and CDR2 SNEGSKA (reference sequence). The CDR3 has 13 residues. In DNA, the CDR3 is TGCAGTGCTAGAGAGGGGACTAGCTACGAGCAGTACTTC. As protein: CSAREGTSYEQYF.

This clonotype was seen more than once but under ten times. V is TRBV12-3 or TRBV12-4 and J is TRBJ1-5; TRBD1 matches at 8 bases. V lost 6 bases, J lost 3 bases, and 4 bases stayed unmatched. CDR3 size: 14 residues. CDR3 sequence reads: CASRLTGVNQPQHF. In DNA, the CDR3 is TGTGCCAGCAGGTTGACAGGGGTCAATCAGCCCCAGCATTTT.

This rearrangement joins TRBV20-1 to TRBJ2-1; the D is unclear. The CDR3 has 13 residues. Germline V gives CDR1 DFQATT, CDR2 SNEGSKA (reference sequence). Between the trimmed V and J ends, which lost 3 bases and 8 bases, there was a span of 14 bases. CDR3 DNA: TGCAGTGCTAGCCCGGGTTACCCAGATGAGCAGTTCTTC. This encodes CSASPGYPDEQFF.

This clonotype came up once. The genes are TRBV20-1 and TRBJ2-7; 7 bases line up with TRBD1. Per germline, CDR1 DFQATT and CDR2 SNEGSKA (reference sequence). The CDR3 loop spans 14 amino acids. The V and J ends lost 5 bases and 2 bases, in that order; junction bases with no gene match: 9. This CDR3 reads CSASVTGTPYEQYF. CDR3 sequence (DNA): TGCAGTGCTTCCGTGACAGGGACCCCCTACGAGCAGTACTTC.

This chain's CDR3 is CASSPTPDTGGYEQYF. CDR3 nucleotide sequence: TGTGCCAGCAGCCCTACCCCGGACACTGGCGGGTACGAGCAGTACTTC. The chain is built from TRBV7-2 and TRBJ2-7; TRBD1 or TRBD2 may be the D gene (5 bases each). The V gene's germline CDR1 is SGHTA and CDR2 FQGNSA. This CDR3 region has 16 residues. Trimming left V 5 bases short and J 4 bases short, with 21 bases between.

The chain recombines TRBV20-1 with TRBJ2-1, with 7 positions matching TRBD2. After removal of 2 bases from V and 2 bases from J, the junction contained 18 bases not matched to a gene. The germline CDR1 and CDR2 sequences are DFQATT and SNEGSKA (reference sequence). The CDR3 is made up of 19 amino acids. CDR3 region: CSARSPPLGEGFAYNEQFF. The DNA for the CDR3 is TGCAGTGCTAGATCACCGCCCTTGGGGGAGGGCTTCGCCTACAATGAGCAGTTCTTC.

Turning to this clonotype: Given a much more abundant clone one base away, this may be a read error. The rearrangement uses TRBV7-2 and TRBJ1-4; D not certain. CDR1 is SGHTA, CDR2 FQGNSA, per germline. Deletions cut 4 bases from V and 0 bases from J, with 9 bases between. The CDR3 is 15 residues long. CDR3 sequence reads: CASSSGRPTNEKLFF. CDR3 DNA: TGTGCCAGCAGCTCCGGCAGGCCAACTAATGAAAAACTGTTTTTT.

The genes are TRBV4-1 and TRBJ2-3; D might be TRBD1 or TRBD2, each matching 5 bases. Germline CDR1 and CDR2: MGHRA and YSYEKL. V was shortened by 0 bases and J by 3 bases, with 13 bases between the two germline ends. This CDR3 contains 16 residues. In nucleotides, the CDR3 is TGCGCCAGCAGCCAAGATCGGGACGGTCGAACAGATACGCAGTATTTT. Translated, it gives CASSQDRDGRTDTQYF.

J is TRBJ2-3 and V is TRBV18; D is unresolved. Germline lookup yields CDR1 KGHSH and CDR2 LQKENI. This CDR3 contains 14 residues. Between the trimmed V and J ends, which lost 1 base and 4 bases, there was a span of 9 bases. CDR3 bases: TGTGCCAGCTCACCACTAAGCATCGCAGATACGCAGTATTTT. As protein: CASSPLSIADTQYF.

This clonotype was seen a few times. This chain joins TRBV15 and TRBJ2-5, with 8 bases identical to TRBD1. V lost 0 bases, J lost 5 bases, and 8 bases stayed unmatched. Germline V gene data show CDR1 as LNHNV and CDR2 as YYDKDF (reference sequence). The length of the CDR3 is 16 residues. As DNA, the CDR3 is TGTGCCACCAGCAGAGACTGGGACAGGTTAGGGGAGACCCAGTACTTC. As protein: CATSRDWDRLGETQYF.

This chain joins TRBV7-3 and TRBJ2-4; D ambiguous. The J call may be incorrect, as the DNA end agrees better with TRBJ2-7. CDR1 and CDR2 (germline): SGHTA, FQGTGA. There are 13 residues in the CDR3. In DNA, the CDR3 is TGTGCCAGCAGTCTTTCCCCCGCGAACGAGCAGTACTTC. Translated: CASSLSPANEQYF.

This clonotype was recorded a few times. The CDR3 DNA reads as TGTGCCACCAGTGACTCCGGACAGGCAAACTCAAAACTGTTTTTT. Translated: CATSDSGQANSKLFF. V usage is TRBV24-1 and J usage is TRBJ1-4; 7 nucleotides align to TRBD1. The CDR3 has 15 amino acids. Germline V CDR1 and CDR2: KGHDR, SFDVKD. J was trimmed by 10 bases and V by 4 bases; bases with no gene match: 11.

This clonotype came up a few times. This chain links TRBV5-1 with TRBJ2-7; 7 bases agree with TRBD2. This CDR3 has 15 residues. The trim removed 3 bases at V and 0 bases at J, leaving 6 bases unmatched. Germline CDR1 reads SGHRS; CDR2 reads YFSETQ. CDR3 sequence: CASSSGGGTSYEQYF. The CDR3 coding sequence is TGCGCCAGCAGCTCGGGAGGCGGGACCTCCTACGAGCAGTACTTC. Drawing the rest from reference TRBV5-1 and TRBJ2-7, the complete variable domain is KAGVTQTPRYLIKTRGQQVTLSCSPISGHRSVSWYQQTPGQGLQFLFEYFSETQRNKGNFPGRFSGRQFSNSRSEMNVSTLELGDSALYLCASSSGGGTSYEQYFGPGTRLTVT.

The chain employs TRBV5-1 and TRBJ2-5, with a weak D call TRBD1 (5 bases). V lost 4 bases and J 5 bases, leaving 18 bases between the germline ends. The germline V gene has CDR1 SGHRS and CDR2 YFSETQ. The CDR3 consists of 15 residues. CDR3 DNA sequence: TGCGCCAGCAGCCCTGGGTATTCAGGGTCGGAGACCCAGTACTTC. This translates into CASSPGYSGSETQYF. The complete variable domain, with remaining parts taken from reference TRBV5-1 and TRBJ2-5, reads KAGVTQTPRYLIKTRGQQVTLSCSPISGHRSVSWYQQTPGQGLQFLFEYFSETQRNKGNFPGRFSGRQFSNSRSEMNVSTLELGDSALYLCASSPGYSGSETQYFGPGTRLLVL.

This sequence joins TRBV7-3 and TRBJ1-6; 9 bases match TRBD1. The germline V gene encodes CDR1 SGHTA and CDR2 FQGTGA. The length of the CDR3 is 16 residues. With 1 base clipped from V and 5 bases from J, the junction kept 3 bases outside the gene matches. The CDR3 protein is CASSLMGTGNNSPLHF. CDR3 coding DNA: TGTGCCAGCAGCTTAATGGGGACAGGGAATAATTCACCCCTCCACTTT.

This clonotype was detected many times. The chain carries TRBV27 and TRBJ2-7, with D perhaps TRBD1 (5 bases). V was shortened by 6 bases and J by 1 base, with 10 bases between the two germline ends. The CDR3 spans 13 residues. Per the germline V gene, CDR1 is MNHEY and CDR2 is SMNVEV (reference sequence). The CDR3 bases are TGTGCCAGCAGCTTACCAGGGTCCTACGAGCAGTACTTC. Protein sequence: CASSLPGSYEQYF.

This clonotype has more than one count but fewer than ten. CDR3 in amino acids: CASSVAPDGDEKLFF. CDR3 DNA sequence: TGTGCCAGCAGCGTAGCTCCCGACGGAGATGAAAAACTGTTTTTT. V and J are TRBV9 and TRBJ1-4, with D unresolved. V was trimmed by 0 bases and J by 6 bases, leaving 12 bases between them. Looked up from germline, CDR1 is SGDLS and CDR2 is YYNGEE. This CDR3 is 15 amino acids long.

The chain carries TRBV29-1 and TRBJ1-5, with no clear D. Deletions cut 7 bases from V and 5 bases from J, with 12 bases between. From germline, CDR1 is SQVTM and CDR2 ANQGSEA. CDR3 length: 12 amino acids. The CDR3 loop is CSARGPDQPQHF. The CDR3 DNA sequence: TGCAGCGCACGGGGTCCCGATCAGCCCCAGCATTTT.

As regards this clonotype: A read error may account for a junction end that differs from germline. CDR3 sequence: CATNRIGGTPWEQYF. The CDR3 DNA reads TGTGCCACCAACAGAATCGGGGGGACTCCCTGGGAGCAGTACTTC. The chain is built from TRBV15 and TRBJ2-4, with TRBD2 identical over 7 bases. This CDR3 is built from 15 residues. CDR1 is LNHNV, CDR2 YYDKDF, per germline (reference sequence).

Here the CDR3 reads CASSQDRTNTGELFF. The CDR3 nucleotides read TGCGCCAGCAGCCAAGATCGAACTAACACCGGGGAGCTGTTTTTT. V is TRBV4-1 and J is TRBJ2-2; D is uncertain. Germline lookup yields CDR1 MGHRA and CDR2 YSYEKL. Trimming stripped 0 bases from V and 2 bases from J, with 7 bases between. CDR3 length: 15 residues.

This clonotype came up a few times. CDR3 sequence (DNA): TGTGCCAGCAGCGTAGGCCCCGGTCGTGAAAAACTGTTTTTT. Its translation is CASSVGPGREKLFF. This chain links TRBV9 with TRBJ1-4; D is unresolved. The CDR3 consists of 14 residues. Germline loops: CDR1 SGDLS, CDR2 YYNGEE. Deletions cut 0 bases from V and 7 bases from J, with 10 bases between.

The chain is built from TRBV20-1 and TRBJ2-5, with 10 bases matching TRBD2. Per germline, CDR1 DFQATT and CDR2 SNEGSKA (reference sequence). The CDR3 is made up of 14 amino acids. V lost 5 bases, J lost 11 bases, and 14 bases stayed unmatched. In DNA form, the CDR3 reads TGCAGTGCTCCGGGTCTAGCGGGAGAATTGGCGCAGTACTTC. It encodes CSAPGLAGELAQYF.

The V call is TRBV7-2, the J call TRBJ2-3; a possible D gene is TRBD2 (5 bases). The CDR3 is made up of 14 amino acids. The germline V and J ends were trimmed by 5 bases and 2 bases, with 11 bases remaining between them. Germline CDR1 is SGHTA and CDR2 is FQGNSA. The CDR3 region has the DNA TGTGCCAGCAGCCTTCGGACTTTCACAGATACGCAGTATTTT. Amino acid sequence: CASSLRTFTDTQYF.

This rearrangement joins TRBV29-1 to TRBJ2-5; D perhaps matches TRBD1 (6 bases). This CDR3 has 12 residues. Trimming removed 4 bases at V and 5 bases at J, with 11 bases between. Germline V gene data show CDR1 as SQVTM and CDR2 as ANQGSEA. The CDR3, as DNA: TGCAGCGTTGCCAGGGGAGCGGAGACCCAGTACTTC. This codes for CSVARGAETQYF.

This clonotype was seen ten or more times. The V gene is TRBV7-6, the J gene TRBJ2-5; D uncertain. V lost 6 bases to trimming and J lost 2 bases, with 7 bases between them. Germline values: CDR1 SGHVS, CDR2 FNYEAQ. The CDR3 loop spans 12 amino acids. CDR3 nucleotides: TGTGCCAGCAGAAGGGTGCAAGAGACCCAGTACTTC. As protein: CASRRVQETQYF.

There are a few counts of this clonotype. The CDR3 nucleotides are TGTGCCAGCAGCCTTAGTCGCGGGAGTGGCATCAATGAGCAGTTCTTC. Its protein product is CASSLSRGSGINEQFF. The gene calls are TRBV11-1 and TRBJ2-1; the match to TRBD2 covers 7 bases. The CDR3 consists of 16 residues. In germline, CDR1 is SGHAT, CDR2 FQDESV (reference sequence). V was clipped by 5 bases and J by 6 bases; unmatched bases: 13.

This clonotype was detected a few times. The chain employs TRBV28 and TRBJ2-1, with a tentative D call TRBD2 (5 bases). Trimming removed 3 bases at V and 6 bases at J, with 9 bases between. The CDR3 spans 13 residues. Germline V gives CDR1 MDHEN, CDR2 SYDVKM. CDR3 protein: CASSLRVPNEQFF. Here the CDR3 DNA reads TGTGCCAGCAGTTTGCGGGTACCCAATGAGCAGTTCTTC.

The chain combines TRBV20-1 with TRBJ1-4; tentatively, D is TRBD2 (5 bases). The better agreement between TRBJ2-2 and the DNA end casts doubt on the J call. The CDR3 has 15 residues. Germline V lookup: CDR1 DFQATT, CDR2 SNEGSKA (reference sequence). The CDR3 reads CSARDGAVGTGELFF. In nucleotides, the CDR3 is TGCAGTGCTAGAGACGGAGCGGTTGGAACCGGGGAGCTGTTTTTT.

This clonotype was seen a single time. The genes are TRBV6-6 and TRBJ2-3; TRBD2 matches 8 bases. Germline V gene lookup returns CDR1 MNHNY and CDR2 SVGAGI (reference sequence). The CDR3 length is 14 residues. V gave up 5 bases and J gave up 14 bases; unmatched junction bases: 15. Here the CDR3 reads CASSTGTRNRYAYF. The CDR3 coding sequence is TGTGCCAGCAGTACCGGGACTAGGAACAGATACGCGTATTTT.

This sequence joins TRBV20-1 and TRBJ1-2, with TRBD1 identical over 9 bases. The CDR3 totals 12 residues. Looked up from germline, CDR1 is DFQATT and CDR2 is SNEGSKA (reference sequence). V was pared by 8 bases and J by 5 bases, with 6 bases of the junction left unmatched. CDR3 protein: CSTDRGVYGYTF. CDR3 nucleotide sequence: TGCAGTACCGACAGGGGGGTATATGGCTACACCTTC.

The chain has TRBV2 and TRBJ2-1; 9 bases agree with TRBD2. V gave up 4 bases and J gave up 4 bases; unmatched junction bases: 14. The CDR3 sequence is 18 residues long. Germline V gives CDR1 SNHLY, CDR2 FYNNEI. In DNA form, the CDR3 reads TGTGCCAGCAGTGGGGGAGGTAGCGGGAGTCTGAGATACAATGAGCAGTTCTTC. Translating gives CASSGGGSGSLRYNEQFF.